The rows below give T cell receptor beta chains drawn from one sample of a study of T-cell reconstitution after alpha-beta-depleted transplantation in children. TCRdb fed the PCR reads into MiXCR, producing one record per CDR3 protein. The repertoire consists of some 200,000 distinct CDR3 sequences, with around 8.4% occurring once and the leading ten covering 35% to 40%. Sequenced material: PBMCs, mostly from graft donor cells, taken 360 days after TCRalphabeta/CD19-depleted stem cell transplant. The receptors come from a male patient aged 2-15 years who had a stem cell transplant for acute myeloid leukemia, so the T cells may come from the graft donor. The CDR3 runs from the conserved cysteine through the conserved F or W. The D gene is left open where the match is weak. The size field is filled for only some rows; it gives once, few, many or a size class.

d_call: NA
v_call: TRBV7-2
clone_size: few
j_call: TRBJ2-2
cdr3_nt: TGTGCCAGCAGCTTCAGAGGAGGGGAGCTGTTTTTT
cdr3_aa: CASSFRGGELFF

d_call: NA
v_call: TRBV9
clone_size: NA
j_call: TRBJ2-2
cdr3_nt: TGTGCCAGCCGGCCGCTGGGGAGCACCGGGGAGCTGTTTTTT
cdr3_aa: CASRPLGSTGELFF

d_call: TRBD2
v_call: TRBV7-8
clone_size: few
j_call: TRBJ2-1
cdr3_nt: TGTGCCAGCACCCGGGGGGCTAGCGGGGGCAATGAGCAGTTCTTC
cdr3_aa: CASTRGASGGNEQFF

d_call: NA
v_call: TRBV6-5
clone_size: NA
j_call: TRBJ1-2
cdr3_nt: TGTGCCAGCAGTTCCCTACTTACCGTCACATCCTATGGCTACACCTTC
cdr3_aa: CASSSLLTVTSYGYTF

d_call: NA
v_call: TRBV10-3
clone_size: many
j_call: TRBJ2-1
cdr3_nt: TGTGCCATCAGTGAGGAGCGGAAATACTACAGGGAGCAGTTCTTC
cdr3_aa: CAISEERKYYREQFF

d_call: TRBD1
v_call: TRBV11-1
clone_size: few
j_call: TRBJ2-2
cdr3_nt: TGTGCCAGCAGGCCCACGGGACAGGGGGCCCACGGGGAGCTGTTTTTT
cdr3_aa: CASRPTGQGAHGELFF

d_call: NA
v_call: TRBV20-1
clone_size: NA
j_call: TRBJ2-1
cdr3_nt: TGCAGTGCTGATGAGGAGACCTACAATGAGCAGTTCTTC
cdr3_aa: CSADEETYNEQFF

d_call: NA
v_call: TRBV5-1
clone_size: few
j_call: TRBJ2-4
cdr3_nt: TGCGCCAGAGCGTGGGGGGACCTAGCCAAAAACATTCAGTACTTC
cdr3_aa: CARAWGDLAKNIQYF

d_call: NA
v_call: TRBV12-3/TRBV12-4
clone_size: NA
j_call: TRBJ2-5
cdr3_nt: TGTGCCAGCAGTTTTGGGGCAGGCCAAGAGACCCAGTACTTC
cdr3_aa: CASSFGAGQETQYF

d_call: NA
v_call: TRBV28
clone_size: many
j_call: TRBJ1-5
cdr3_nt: TGTGCCAGCAGTCATCGGGGGCAGATTCATCAGCCCCAGCATTTT
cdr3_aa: CASSHRGQIHQPQHF

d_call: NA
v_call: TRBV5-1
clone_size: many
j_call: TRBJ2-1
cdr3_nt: TGCGCCAGCAGCCCCCTGGTTTACTACTACAATGAGCAGTTCTTC
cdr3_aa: CASSPLVYYYNEQFF

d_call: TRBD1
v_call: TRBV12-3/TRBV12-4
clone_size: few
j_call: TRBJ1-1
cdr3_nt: TGTGCCAGCGGAGACAGGGTGTACGTGGAAGCTTTCTTT
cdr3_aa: CASGDRVYVEAFF

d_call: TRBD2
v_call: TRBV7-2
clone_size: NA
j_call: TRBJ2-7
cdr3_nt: TGTGCCAGCAGCTTAAACCTTCCGGGACTAGCGGGCGAGCAGTACTTC
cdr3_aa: CASSLNLPGLAGEQYF

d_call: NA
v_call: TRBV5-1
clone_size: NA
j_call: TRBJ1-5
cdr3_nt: TGCGCCAGCAGCTCCACCGCAGGGTCCAATCAGCCCCAGCATTTT
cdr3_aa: CASSSTAGSNQPQHF

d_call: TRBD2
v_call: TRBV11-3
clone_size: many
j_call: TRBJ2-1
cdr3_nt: TGTGCCAGCAGCTTATCTAGCGGCAATGAGCAGTTCTTC
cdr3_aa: CASSLSSGNEQFF

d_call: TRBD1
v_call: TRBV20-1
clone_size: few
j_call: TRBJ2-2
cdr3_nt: TGCAGTGCTGGGGACAGGGGCGCCCCGAACACCGGGGAGCTGTTTTTT
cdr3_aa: CSAGDRGAPNTGELFF

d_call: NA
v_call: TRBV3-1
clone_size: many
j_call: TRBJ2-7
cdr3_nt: TGTGCCAGCAGCCAAGGGGACTTTTCCTACGAGCAGTACTTC
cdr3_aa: CASSQGDFSYEQYF

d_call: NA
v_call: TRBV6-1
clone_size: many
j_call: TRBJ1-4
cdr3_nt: TGTGCCAGCAGTACCGGGTCGTTCCCAGAAAAACTGTTTTTT
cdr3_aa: CASSTGSFPEKLFF

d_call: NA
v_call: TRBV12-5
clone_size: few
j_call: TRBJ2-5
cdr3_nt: TGTGCTAGTGGTGTAAACAGGGTCGGAGAGACCCAGTACTTC
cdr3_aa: CASGVNRVGETQYF

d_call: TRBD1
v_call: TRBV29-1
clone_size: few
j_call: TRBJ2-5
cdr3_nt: TGCAGCGTCGTGACAGGGGGCCAAGAGACCCAGTACTTC
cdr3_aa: CSVVTGGQETQYF

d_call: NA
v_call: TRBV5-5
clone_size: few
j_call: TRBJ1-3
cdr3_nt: TGTGCCAGCTCCTCGCGTGGTGGAAACACCATATATTTT
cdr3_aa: CASSSRGGNTIYF

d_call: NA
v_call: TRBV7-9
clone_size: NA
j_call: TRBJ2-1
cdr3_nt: TGTGCCAGCAGCTTAAGGGAGGGGGGCATTGAGCAGTTCTTC
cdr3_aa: CASSLREGGIEQFF

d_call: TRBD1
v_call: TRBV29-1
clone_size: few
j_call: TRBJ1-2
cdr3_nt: TGCAGCGTAGGAACACAGGGGGATAACTATGGCTACACCTTC
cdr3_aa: CSVGTQGDNYGYTF

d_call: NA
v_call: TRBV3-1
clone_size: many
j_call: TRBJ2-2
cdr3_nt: TGTGCCAGCACCCTTGAGGGTTCCACCGGGGAGCTGTTTTTT
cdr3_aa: CASTLEGSTGELFF

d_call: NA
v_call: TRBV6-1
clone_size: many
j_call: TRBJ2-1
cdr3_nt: TGTGCCAGCAATCAGATGTGGGAGGGGGCCTACAATGAGCAGTTCTTC
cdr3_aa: CASNQMWEGAYNEQFF

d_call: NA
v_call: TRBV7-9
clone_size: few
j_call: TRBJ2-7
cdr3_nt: TGTGCCAGCAGCCGGATATCGTACGAGCAGTACTTC
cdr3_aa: CASSRISYEQYF

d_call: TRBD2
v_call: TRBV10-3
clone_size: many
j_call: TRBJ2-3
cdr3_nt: TGTGCCATCAGCCGACTAGCGGGAGTCGCAGATACGCAGTATTTT
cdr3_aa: CAISRLAGVADTQYF

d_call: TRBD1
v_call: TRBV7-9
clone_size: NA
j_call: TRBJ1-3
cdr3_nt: TGTGCCAGCAGCTTAACAGGGGGCTCTGGAAACACCATATATTTT
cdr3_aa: CASSLTGGSGNTIYF

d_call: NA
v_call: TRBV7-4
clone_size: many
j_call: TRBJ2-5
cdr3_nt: TGTGCCAGCAGCTTGGGGGGCACGAAAGAGACCCAGTACTTC
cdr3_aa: CASSLGGTKETQYF

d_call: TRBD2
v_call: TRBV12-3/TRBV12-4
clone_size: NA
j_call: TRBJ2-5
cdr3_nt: TGTGCCAGCAGTTCCACTCCGGGACTAGCGGGGGGCCAATCGACCCAGTACTTC
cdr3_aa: CASSSTPGLAGGQSTQYF

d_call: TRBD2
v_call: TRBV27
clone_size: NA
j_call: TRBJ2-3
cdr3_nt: TGTGCCAGCAGTAGCCGGGGGGGGAGCACAGATACGCAGTATTTT
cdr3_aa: CASSSRGGSTDTQYF

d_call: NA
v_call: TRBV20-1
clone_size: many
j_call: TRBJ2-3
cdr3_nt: TGCAGTGCTAGAGCGGAAAGCACAGATACGCAGTATTTT
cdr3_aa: CSARAESTDTQYF

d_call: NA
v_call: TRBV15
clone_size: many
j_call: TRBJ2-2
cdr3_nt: TGTGCCACCAGCAGAGCCCCCGGGGAGCTGTTTTTT
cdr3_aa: CATSRAPGELFF

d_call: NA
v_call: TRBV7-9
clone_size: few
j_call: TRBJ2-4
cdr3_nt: TGTGCCAGCAGCTTGTCGGCTCTAGCCAAAAACATTCAGTACTTC
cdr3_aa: CASSLSALAKNIQYF

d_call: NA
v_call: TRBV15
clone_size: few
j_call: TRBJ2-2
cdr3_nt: TGTGCCACCAGCGGCTATACAGGGACGAACACCGGGGAGCTGTTTTTT
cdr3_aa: CATSGYTGTNTGELFF

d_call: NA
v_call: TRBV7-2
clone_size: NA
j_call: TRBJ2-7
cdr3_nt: TGTGCCAGCAGCTTAGGTTGGGGAGCCTACGAGCAGTACTTC
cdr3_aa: CASSLGWGAYEQYF

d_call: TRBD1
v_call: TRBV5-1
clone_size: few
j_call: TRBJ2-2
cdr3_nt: TGCGCCAGCAGGTTGACACCGGGACAGACGGTTCCCGGGGAGCTGTTTTTT
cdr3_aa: CASRLTPGQTVPGELFF

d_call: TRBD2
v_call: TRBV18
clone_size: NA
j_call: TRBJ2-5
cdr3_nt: TGTGCCAGCTCACAGTCCCTAGCGGGGGGGCAAGAGACCCAGTACTTC
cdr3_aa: CASSQSLAGGQETQYF

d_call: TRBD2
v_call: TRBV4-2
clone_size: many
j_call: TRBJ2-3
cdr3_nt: TGTGCCAGCAGCTCACAACTAGCGGGGGGCACAGATACGCAGTTTTTT
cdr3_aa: CASSSQLAGGTDTQFF

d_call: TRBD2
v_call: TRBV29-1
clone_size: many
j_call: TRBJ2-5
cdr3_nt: TGCAGCGTTGAGACTAGCGCCGAAGAGACCCAGTACTTC
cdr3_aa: CSVETSAEETQYF

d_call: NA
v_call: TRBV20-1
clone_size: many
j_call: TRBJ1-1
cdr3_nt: TGCAGTGCTAGAGGAGTGTTGGGGACTGAAGCTTTCTTT
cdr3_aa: CSARGVLGTEAFF

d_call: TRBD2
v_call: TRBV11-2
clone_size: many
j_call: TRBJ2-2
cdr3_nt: TGTGCCAGCGCCCCGGGAGGGGGGGGCACCGGGGAGCTGTTTTTT
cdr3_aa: CASAPGGGGTGELFF

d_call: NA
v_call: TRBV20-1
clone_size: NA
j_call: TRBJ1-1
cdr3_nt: TGCAGTGCCGCCCGGGGGGACACTGAAGCTTTCTTT
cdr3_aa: CSAARGDTEAFF

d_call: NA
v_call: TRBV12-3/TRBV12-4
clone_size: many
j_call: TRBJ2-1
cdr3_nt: TGTGCCAGCAGTTTTTCCGCAGCCTACAATGAGCAGTTCTTC
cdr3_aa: CASSFSAAYNEQFF

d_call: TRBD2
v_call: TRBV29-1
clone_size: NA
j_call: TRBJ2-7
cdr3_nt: TGCAGCGTTGTAGGCCCCTTAGCGGGAGGGCCCTACGAGCAGTACTTC
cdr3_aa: CSVVGPLAGGPYEQYF

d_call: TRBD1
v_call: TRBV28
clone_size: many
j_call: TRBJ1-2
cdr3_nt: TGTGCCAGCAGTCCCCGGGCATTCAGGGGGAACTATGGCTACACCTTC
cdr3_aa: CASSPRAFRGNYGYTF

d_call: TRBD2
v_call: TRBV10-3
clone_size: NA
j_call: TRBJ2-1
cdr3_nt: TGTGCCATCAGTGAAGCGGGGCCCTACAATGAGCAGTTCTTC
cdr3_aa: CAISEAGPYNEQFF

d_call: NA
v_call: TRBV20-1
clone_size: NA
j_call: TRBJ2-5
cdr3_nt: TGCAGTGCTAAATGGGCCTGGGGGAAGGGAGAGACCCAGTACTTC
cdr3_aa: CSAKWAWGKGETQYF

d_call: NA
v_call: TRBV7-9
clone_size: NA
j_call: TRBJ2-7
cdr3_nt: TGTGCCAGCAGCTCATGGACAGCCAACTACGAGCAGTACTTC
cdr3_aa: CASSSWTANYEQYF

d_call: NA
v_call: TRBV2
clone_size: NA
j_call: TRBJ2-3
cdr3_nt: TGTGCCAGCCGAACGGGACAGCAGTATTTT
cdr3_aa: CASRTGQQYF

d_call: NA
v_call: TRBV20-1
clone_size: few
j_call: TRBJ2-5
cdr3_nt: TGCAGTGCTACCCATTTCGAGACCCAGTACTTC
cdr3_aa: CSATHFETQYF

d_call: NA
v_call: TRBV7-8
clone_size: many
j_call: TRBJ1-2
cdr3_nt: TGTGCCAGCAGCTTAGGGGACATTCCCTATGGCTACACCTTC
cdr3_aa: CASSLGDIPYGYTF

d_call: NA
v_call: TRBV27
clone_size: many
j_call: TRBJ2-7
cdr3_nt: TGTGCCAGCAGTGTCCCAGGGTCCTACGAGCAGTACTTC
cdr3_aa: CASSVPGSYEQYF

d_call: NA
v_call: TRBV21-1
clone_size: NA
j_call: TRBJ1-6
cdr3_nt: TGTGCCAGCACCAAGGAGTATCCAGGGGATGATTCACCCCTCCACTTT
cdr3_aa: CASTKEYPGDDSPLHF

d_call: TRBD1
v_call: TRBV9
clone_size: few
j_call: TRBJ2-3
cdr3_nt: TGTGCCAGCAGCGCCGGGGACAGGGACCTCACAGATACGCAGTATTTT
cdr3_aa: CASSAGDRDLTDTQYF

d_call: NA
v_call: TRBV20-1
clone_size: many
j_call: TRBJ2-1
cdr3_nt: TGCAGTGCTAGTTGGGAGGATGAGCAGTTCTTC
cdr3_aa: CSASWEDEQFF

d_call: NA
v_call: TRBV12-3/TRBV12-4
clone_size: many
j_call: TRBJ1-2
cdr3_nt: TGTGCCAGCAGTTTCAGCCAGCTGGACTATGGCTACACCTTC
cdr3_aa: CASSFSQLDYGYTF

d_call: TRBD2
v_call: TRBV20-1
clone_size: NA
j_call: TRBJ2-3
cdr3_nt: TGCAGTGCTAGGGCTAGCGGGGGAGACTCAGATACGCAGTATTTT
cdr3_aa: CSARASGGDSDTQYF

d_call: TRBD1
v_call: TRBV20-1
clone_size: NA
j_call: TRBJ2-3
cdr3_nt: TGCAGTGCTCCCCGCCAAGACAGGGGGCGCCCAGATACGCAGTATTTT
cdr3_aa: CSAPRQDRGRPDTQYF

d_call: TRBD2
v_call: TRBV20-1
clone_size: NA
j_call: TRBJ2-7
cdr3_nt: TGCAGTGCTAGAGATACTAGCGGGAGGGCCCTCCCCTACGAGCAGTACTTC
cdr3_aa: CSARDTSGRALPYEQYF